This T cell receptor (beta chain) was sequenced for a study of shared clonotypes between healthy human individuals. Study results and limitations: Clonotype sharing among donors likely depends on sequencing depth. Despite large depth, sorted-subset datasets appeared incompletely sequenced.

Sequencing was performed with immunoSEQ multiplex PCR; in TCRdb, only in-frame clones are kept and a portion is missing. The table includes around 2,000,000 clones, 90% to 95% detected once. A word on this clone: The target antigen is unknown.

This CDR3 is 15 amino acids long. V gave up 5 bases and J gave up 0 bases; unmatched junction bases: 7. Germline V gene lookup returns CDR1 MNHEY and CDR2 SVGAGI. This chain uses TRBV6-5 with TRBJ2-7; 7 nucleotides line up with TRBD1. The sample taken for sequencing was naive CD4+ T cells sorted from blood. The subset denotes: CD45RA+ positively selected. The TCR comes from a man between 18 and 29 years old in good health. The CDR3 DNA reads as TGTGCCAGCAGTATCACAGGGGCGTCCTCCTACGAGCAGTACTTC. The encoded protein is CASSITGASSYEQYF.